This is a list of T cell receptor beta chains from one sample in a study of T cells expressing NK-cell markers. One entry per CDR3 protein, without DNA, is what TCRdb gives after re-calling the 5' RACE reads. This sample contains some 440,000 distinct CDR3 sequences. The sample consisted of blood T cells: a sorted CD56 or NKG2C T cell subset, CD4+ or CD8+ T cells, or bulk PBMC T cells (not recorded which). These receptor sequences come from a woman between 50 and 59 years old in good health. CDR3s include the opening cysteine and the closing phenylalanine or tryptophan. Each record gives: J gene, V gene, CDR3 protein.

J: TRBJ2-7; V: TRBV20-1; CDR3: CSASRTSGTYEQYF
J: TRBJ2-7; V: TRBV12-3/TRBV12-4; CDR3: CASSLGGQTEQYF
J: TRBJ2-1; V: TRBV4-1; CDR3: CASSPTGGGRANEQFF
J: TRBJ2-1; V: TRBV25-1; CDR3: CASSPQGIYNEQFF
J: TRBJ2-3; V: TRBV11-3; CDR3: CASSIHLPGTSGRADTQYF
J: TRBJ2-3; V: TRBV29-1; CDR3: CSVAGVLTNTQYF
J: TRBJ2-3; V: TRBV19; CDR3: CASSPLEGILTDTQYF
J: TRBJ2-7; V: TRBV4-1; CDR3: CASLAGVGRYEQYF
J: TRBJ1-5; V: TRBV3-1; CDR3: CASSLNRASWQPQHF
J: TRBJ2-1; V: TRBV12-3/TRBV12-4; CDR3: CASSPQREASYNEQFF
J: TRBJ2-6; V: TRBV12-3/TRBV12-4; CDR3: CASRRQGIGANVLTF
J: TRBJ2-3; V: TRBV29-1; CDR3: CSVGLGRGTDTQYF
J: TRBJ1-1; V: TRBV20-1; CDR3: CSARPKGNTEAFF